The source of this TCR beta chain is a study of blood T cell repertoires in COVID-19. Study as a whole: Both acute and convalescent COVID-19 samples were obtained from the United States, Italy and Spain. PBMCs, B-cell-depleted T cells, or T cells provided the cDNA or gDNA that made up the material.

This clone has just a few counts. The CDR3 spans 15 residues. The germline CDR1 and CDR2 sequences are LNHDA and SQIVND (reference sequence). V gave up 7 bases and J gave up 6 bases, with 19 bases separating them. Assay used: immunoSEQ multiplex PCR; TCRdb lists only in-frame clones, some missing. The sample records about 170,000 clones, about nine tenths being singletons. The chain links TRBV19 to TRBJ1-5; D is unresolved. Sequencing used peripheral blood. This clonotype originated in an older woman with COVID-19, enrolled during active disease. The CDR3 here is CASNERQLRSQPQHF. The DNA of the CDR3 is TGTGCCAGTAATGAACGTCAGTTAAGGAGTCAGCCCCAGCATTTT.